Listed here are 29 T cell receptor beta chains from one sample, sequenced in a study of vaccination and CD4 T cells after COVID-19. Their antigen targets remain unknown. Treatment: roughly nine-day PBMC culture with coronavirus spike peptide pools or control peptides (ViraFEST assay). Researchers collected the unexposed donor's CD4+ T cells before the COVID-19 pandemic (2011-2018). Once obtained from cultured CD4+ T cells, the DNA was sequenced using the Oncomine TCR Beta short-read assay. TCRdb passed the PCR reads through MiXCR, listing each CDR3 protein once. The sample contains 2,000 to 3,000 distinct CDR3 sequences, approximately 35% of which appear only once. Sequencing used CD4+ T cells from blood, cultured in vitro. The receptors derive from a human donor in good health.

V gene TRBV21-1 combines with J gene TRBJ2-7; TRBD1 was called by the table and not checked on the DNA. TRBV21-1 is given as a pseudogene. The CDR3 has 14 amino acids. CDR3 protein: CATREGDRHYEQYF. The CDR3 DNA reads as TGTGCCACCCGAGAGGGGGACAGGCACTACGAGCAGTACTTC.

This chain uses TRBV19 with TRBJ2-7, with D perhaps TRBD1 (5 bases). V was cut by 6 bases and J by 2 bases, with 11 bases left in between. This CDR3 spans 13 amino acids. Germline lookup yields CDR1 LNHDA and CDR2 SQIVND (reference sequence). The CDR3 loop is CASRGDFAYEQYF. The CDR3 region has the DNA TGTGCCAGTAGAGGGGATTTTGCCTACGAGCAGTACTTC.

This clonotype turned up a few times. The chain carries TRBV20-1 and TRBJ2-7, with 7 bases identical to TRBD2. Germline trimming cut 3 bases from V and 0 bases from J; bases unmatched to any gene: 8. The CDR3 extends over 15 amino acids. The germline V gene has CDR1 DFQATT and CDR2 SNEGSKA (reference sequence). CDR3 coding DNA: TGCAGTGCTAGGCCCCTAGCGGCTGTCTCCTACGAGCAGTACTTC. It translates to CSARPLAAVSYEQYF.

The chain links TRBV28 to TRBJ2-7; D is unclear. The germline V and J ends were trimmed by 8 bases and 3 bases, with 5 bases remaining between them. Germline CDR1 and CDR2: MDHEN and SYDVKM. CDR3 length: 10 amino acids. The CDR3 DNA reads as TGTGCCAGCCGGAGCTACGAGCAGTACTTC. Translating it yields CASRSYEQYF.

This clonotype came up a few times. V is TRBV7-6 and J is TRBJ2-7; 8 positions agree with TRBD1. Germline values: CDR1 SGHVS, CDR2 FNYEAQ. With V trimmed by 5 bases and J by 2 bases, 5 bases remained unmatched. There are 14 residues in the CDR3. DNA of the CDR3: TGTGCCAGCAGCCCCGGGACAGGAGCCTACGAGCAGTACTTC. Encoded protein: CASSPGTGAYEQYF.

This clonotype came up a few times. This rearrangement joins TRBV6-5 to TRBJ1-6; the D is unclear. CDR3 length: 14 amino acids. Germline V CDR1 and CDR2: MNHEY, SVGAGI. V gave up 3 bases and J gave up 10 bases, with 13 bases separating them. In DNA, the CDR3 is TGTGCCAGCAGTTATACGGGGATTGGATCACCCCTCCACTTT. The encoded protein is CASSYTGIGSPLHF.

The chain carries TRBV19 and TRBJ1-3; D perhaps matches TRBD1 (5 bases). This CDR3 has 15 residues. V was shortened by 7 bases and J by 2 bases, with 15 bases between the two germline ends. Germline CDR1 LNHDA, CDR2 SQIVND (reference sequence). For the CDR3, the DNA is TGTGCCAGTACCAGTAGTCGGGGGACTGGAAACACCATATATTTT. Its translation: CASTSSRGTGNTIYF. Variable domain in full (rest from reference TRBV19 and TRBJ1-3): DGGITQSPKYLFRKEGQNVTLSCEQNLNHDAMYWYRQDPGQGLRLIYYSQIVNDFQKGDIAEGYSVSREKKESFPLTVTSAQKNPTAFYLCASTSSRGTGNTIYFGEGSWLTVV.

The chain has TRBV15 and TRBJ2-1, with 13 bases that match TRBD2. Germline values: CDR1 LNHNV, CDR2 YYDKDF (reference sequence). The V and J ends lost 5 bases and 2 bases, in that order; junction bases with no gene match: 18. The CDR3 is 21 amino acids. The CDR3 DNA reads TGTGCCACCAGCTCGGGTCCGGGACTAGCGGGACCTAAAACAACCTACAATGAGCAGTTCTTC. Encoded protein: CATSSGPGLAGPKTTYNEQFF.

This chain connects TRBV27 to TRBJ2-7; no reliable D call. The CDR3 extends over 12 amino acids. In germline, CDR1 is MNHEY, CDR2 SMNVEV (reference sequence). Trimming removed 2 bases from V and 3 bases from J, with 5 bases in between. The CDR3 sequence is CASSLNHYEQYF. The CDR3 nucleotides read TGTGCCAGCAGTTTAAACCACTACGAGCAGTACTTC.

The rearrangement links TRBV20-1 to TRBJ2-3; no clear D. The germline V and J ends were trimmed by 3 bases and 7 bases, with 20 bases remaining between them. In germline, CDR1 is DFQATT, CDR2 SNEGSKA (reference sequence). The CDR3 runs to 15 residues. DNA of the CDR3: TGCAGTGCTAGGGATGGCGGAACCCCCACGAATACGCAGTATTTT. This codes for CSARDGGTPTNTQYF.

The gene calls are TRBV6-5 and TRBJ2-6; no clear D gene. The germline V gene has CDR1 MNHEY and CDR2 SVGAGI. The CDR3 length is 18 residues. V was shortened by 2 bases and J by 0 bases, with 14 bases between the two germline ends. The CDR3 loop reads CASSYEADSSSGANVLTF. CDR3 coding DNA: TGTGCCAGCAGTTACGAGGCCGACTCTAGCTCTGGGGCCAACGTCCTGACTTTC.

The V call is TRBV24-1, the J call TRBJ2-3; D is tentatively TRBD1 or TRBD2 (5 bases each). Looked up from germline, CDR1 is KGHDR and CDR2 is SFDVKD. CDR3 length: 14 residues. V lost 6 bases and J lost 1, with 10 bases in between. The CDR3 spells CATSRVGGTDTQYF. In DNA form, the CDR3 reads TGTGCCACCAGTCGTGTGGGGGGCACAGATACGCAGTATTTT.

The chain couples TRBV4-2 to TRBJ1-3; D is ambiguous. Per the germline V gene, CDR1 is LGHNA and CDR2 is YNFKEQ. Trimming left V 3 bases short and J 2 bases short, with 20 bases between. The CDR3 totals 18 residues. CDR3 nucleotides: TGTGCCAGCAGCCAGGACCCTTGGAGGATTCGAGCTGGAAACACCATATATTTT. Residues: CASSQDPWRIRAGNTIYF.

The rearrangement links TRBV6-1 to TRBJ2-5, with 13 bases lining up with TRBD2. CDR1 is MNHNS, CDR2 SASEGT, per germline. CDR3 length: 18 residues. After removal of 3 bases from V and 6 bases from J, the junction contained 13 bases not matched to a gene. For the CDR3, the DNA is TGTGCCAGCAGTGAGCAACTAGCGGGAGGGAGTCTACGAAAGACCCAGTACTTC. Its translation is CASSEQLAGGSLRKTQYF.

The sample holds a few counts of this clonotype. The J gene is TRBJ1-5, the V gene TRBV7-9; no reliable D call. Trimming pared 5 bases from V and 2 bases from J, leaving 13 bases between. The germline CDR1 and CDR2 sequences are SEHNR and FQNEAQ (reference sequence). The CDR3 sequence is 15 residues long. CDR3 residues: CASSPPGGGNQPQHF. DNA for the CDR3: TGTGCCAGCAGCCCCCCGGGCGGGGGCAATCAGCCCCAGCATTTT.

V usage is TRBV29-1 and J usage is TRBJ2-3; no firm D call. CDR1 SQVTM and CDR2 ANQGSEA come from the germline V gene. CDR3 size: 13 residues. V was pared by 7 bases and J by 2 bases, with 13 bases between. CDR3 protein: CSARRGATDTQYF. CDR3 DNA sequence: TGCAGCGCCAGACGCGGAGCCACAGATACGCAGTATTTT.

This clonotype has only a few counts. The chain joins TRBV20-1 to TRBJ2-5; 7 bases fit TRBD2. The CDR3 loop spans 15 amino acids. The V gene end was trimmed by 3 bases and the J gene end by 0 bases; junction bases not matched to a gene: 7. The V gene's germline CDR1 is DFQATT and CDR2 SNEGSKA (reference sequence). CDR3 region: CSASAASGDQETQYF. CDR3 bases: TGCAGTGCTAGTGCGGCTAGCGGAGACCAAGAGACCCAGTACTTC.

The chain uses TRBV20-1 and TRBJ2-1, with 7 bases fitting TRBD2. Germline loops: CDR1 DFQATT, CDR2 SNEGSKA (reference sequence). Trimming cost V 1 base and J 12 bases; bases outside gene matches: 15. The CDR3 has 15 residues. The CDR3, as DNA: TGCAGTGCTAGAGGACTAGTGGGAGATGGGGAGGGGCAGTTCTTC. This encodes CSARGLVGDGEGQFF.

This clonotype was detected a few times. CDR3 amino acids: CASSNGLYSNQPQHF. The CDR3 nucleotides read TGTGCCAGCAGTAACGGACTCTATAGCAATCAGCCCCAGCATTTT. V usage is TRBV6-1 and J usage is TRBJ1-5, with D unresolved. CDR1 is MNHNS and CDR2 is SASEGT in the germline V gene. The CDR3 sequence is 15 residues long. V lost 5 bases and J 0 bases, leaving 11 bases between the germline ends.

V is TRBV19 and J is TRBJ1-1; 11 bases align to TRBD1. The CDR3 runs 13 residues. Per germline, CDR1 LNHDA and CDR2 SQIVND (reference sequence). V lost 9 bases and J lost 4; bases outside the gene matches: 4. Here the CDR3 reads CASGQGAGTEAFF. CDR3 sequence (DNA): TGTGCCAGCGGACAGGGGGCAGGCACTGAAGCTTTCTTT.

This clonotype was seen more than once but under ten times. Mismatch with germline at one junction end may stem from a read error. The chain carries TRBV7-3 and TRBJ2-1, with 10 bases matching TRBD2. The germline V gene encodes CDR1 SGHTA and CDR2 FQGTGA. This CDR3 has 13 residues. Here the CDR3 reads CASSLHPSGGPYF. The CDR3 bases are TGTGCCAGCAGCTTACATCCTAGCGGGGGACCCTACTTC.

The rearrangement joins TRBV28 to TRBJ2-2, with D tentatively TRBD1 (7 bases). The CDR3 is 16 amino acids. Germline CDR1 is MDHEN and CDR2 is SYDVKM. The germline V and J ends were trimmed by 5 bases and 1 base, with 14 bases remaining between them. The CDR3 bases are TGTGCCAGCAGTATACGACAGGGACTGAACACCGGGGAGCTGTTTTTT. Translated, it gives CASSIRQGLNTGELFF.

The V call is TRBV20-1, the J call TRBJ1-5; 8 nucleotides align to TRBD1. Trimming at V came to 2 bases and at J to 6 bases, leaving 6 bases not matched to a gene. Germline V CDR1 and CDR2: DFQATT, SNEGSKA (reference sequence). The CDR3 loop spans 14 amino acids. The CDR3 is CSARKTGEVQPQHF. As DNA, the CDR3 is TGCAGTGCTAGAAAGACAGGGGAGGTTCAGCCCCAGCATTTT.

The chain joins TRBV12-3 or TRBV12-4 to TRBJ1-5; unclear D gene. The CDR3 is 13 residues long. Trimming stripped 2 bases from V and 3 bases from J, with 5 bases between. The CDR3 spells CASSLSVNQPQHF. CDR3 DNA sequence: TGTGCCAGCAGTTTATCAGTCAATCAGCCCCAGCATTTT.

This chain uses TRBV20-1 with TRBJ2-7, with D perhaps TRBD2 (6 bases). Germline CDR1 reads DFQATT; CDR2 reads SNEGSKA (reference sequence). This CDR3 has 14 residues. V lost 0 bases, J lost 4 bases, and 13 bases lay in between. CDR3 residues: CSAREVGGTYEQYF. The DNA for the CDR3 is TGCAGTGCTAGAGAGGTGGGGGGTACGTACGAGCAGTACTTC.

This clonotype was counted between two and nine times. The CDR3: CSARVGGNTIYF. The CDR3 nucleotides are TGCAGTGCTAGAGTCGGGGGAAACACCATATATTTT. J is TRBJ1-3 and V is TRBV20-1; D not resolved. Trimming took off 1 base at V and 4 bases at J, with 5 bases between the two ends. The CDR3 totals 12 residues. Germline-derived CDR1 and CDR2 are DFQATT and SNEGSKA (reference sequence).

The chain couples TRBV7-9 to TRBJ2-7, with 7 bases fitting TRBD1. V lost 5 bases to trimming and J lost 5 bases; unmatched junction nucleotides: 12. CDR3 length equals 15 residues. Germline values: CDR1 SEHNR, CDR2 FQNEAQ (reference sequence). The CDR3 DNA is TGTGCCAGCAGCCAAGGACAGGCTCCCGATCACGAGCAGTACTTC. It translates to CASSQGQAPDHEQYF. The entire variable domain, with the rest obtained from reference TRBV7-9 and TRBJ2-7, is as follows: DTGVSQNPRHKITKRGQNVTFRCDPISEHNRLYWYRQTLGQGPEFLTYFQNEAQLEKSRLLSDRFSAERPKGSFSTLEIQRTEQGDSAMYLCASSQGQAPDHEQYFGPGTRLTVT.

The chain carries TRBV10-3 and TRBJ2-7; D uncertain. CDR3 length: 15 amino acids. Germline V gene lookup returns CDR1 ENHRY and CDR2 SYGVKD. Trimming removed 0 bases from V and 5 bases from J, with 14 bases in between. CDR3 residues: CAISESRGPSHEQYF. Written as DNA, the CDR3 is TGTGCCATCAGTGAGTCGAGAGGACCCAGCCACGAGCAGTACTTC.

This clonotype was detected only a few times. The genes are TRBV6-1 and TRBJ1-2; possibly TRBD1 for D (5 bases). Trimming stripped 10 bases from V and 7 bases from J, with 13 bases between. The CDR3 is 11 amino acids. CDR1 and CDR2 (germline): MNHNS, SASEGT. In DNA form, the CDR3 reads TGTGCCACCCTTCTGGGGGTTGGCTACACCTTC. It codes for CATLLGVGYTF.